This T cell receptor beta chain was obtained from a study of blood T cell repertoires in COVID-19. Overall study: Sources were T cells, B-cell-depleted T cells, or PBMCs; the material itself was cDNA or gDNA.

Original data processing: It was from reference gene primer amplification that nucleated cell counts were estimated. Sequenced by immunoSEQ multiplex PCR; TCRdb stores in-frame clones only, minus some. V and J calls and clone size follow that table, whereas D and trimming were derived from the DNA. The data show about 170,000 clones, about four fifths seen once. The V gene's germline CDR1 is SGHTA and CDR2 FQGNSA. This CDR3 has 17 residues. J was trimmed by 1 base and V by 5 bases; bases with no gene match: 9. Specimen: peripheral blood. This rearrangement joins TRBV7-2 to TRBJ2-1; 9 bases match TRBD2. This TCR came from a man aged 65 to 85 with active or convalescent COVID-19. The CDR3 nucleotides are TGTGCCAGCAGCCCCGACTTGACTAGCGGATCCTACAATGAGCAGTTCTTC. Translating it yields CASSPDLTSGSYNEQFF.